The entry that follows covers one T cell receptor beta chain sequence. The antigen remains undetermined. TCRdb's copy holds only in-frame clones and misses some; the assay was immunoSEQ multiplex PCR. The repertoire holds around 140,000 clones, with 91% as singletons. Pooled samples include second doses given at about 4 or 12 weeks. The CDR3 is 15 amino acids. V lost 3 bases and J lost 8; bases outside the gene matches: 9. Germline-derived CDR1 and CDR2 are SGHNT and YYREEE (reference sequence). This sample was included in a study of T cell responses to AZD1222 COVID-19 vaccine. General study results and limits: Two AZD1222 doses significantly raised spike-specific TCR breadth and depth over controls. The repertoires were collected only after the peak T cell response. There were mostly white British donors and more females than males, and clonal diversity was possibly underestimated.

The chain recombines TRBV5-4 with TRBJ2-1; TRBD2 matches 9 bases. This TCR came from an adult who received the AZD1222 COVID-19 vaccine. The sample in question was peripheral blood, obtained 28 days after the second AZD1222 dose. As DNA, the CDR3 is TGTGCCAGCAGCTCAGTCGGCGGGAGGGTGGATGAGCAGTTCTTC. This gives the protein CASSSVGGRVDEQFF. Using reference TRBV5-4 and TRBJ2-1 for the parts outside the CDR3, the full variable domain is ETGVTQSPTHLIKTRGQQVTLRCSSQSGHNTVSWYQQALGQGPQFIFQYYREEENGRGNFPPRFSGLQFPNYSSELNVNALELDDSALYLCASSSVGGRVDEQFFGPGTRLTVL.